This TCR beta chain was sequenced during a study of T cell changes during pregnancy in multiple sclerosis. Germline V gene sequence: CDR1 MNHNY, CDR2 SVGAGI (reference sequence). Between the trimmed V and J ends, which lost 0 bases and 2 bases, there was a span of 11 bases. CDR3 length equals 16 residues. Profiled with immunoSEQ multiplex PCR; TCRdb holds only in-frame clones, not every one. The sample shows 100,000 or so clones, 75% to 95% of them seen only once. J is TRBJ2-1 and V is TRBV6-6; no clear D. The input for sequencing was peripheral blood, taken in the second trimester of pregnancy. The receptor was derived from a female donor in good health, enrolled as a control in a pregnancy study. This chain's CDR3 is CASSYSWRPPYNEQFF. The CDR3 nucleotides read TGTGCCAGCAGTTACTCGTGGCGGCCCCCCTACAATGAGCAGTTCTTC.